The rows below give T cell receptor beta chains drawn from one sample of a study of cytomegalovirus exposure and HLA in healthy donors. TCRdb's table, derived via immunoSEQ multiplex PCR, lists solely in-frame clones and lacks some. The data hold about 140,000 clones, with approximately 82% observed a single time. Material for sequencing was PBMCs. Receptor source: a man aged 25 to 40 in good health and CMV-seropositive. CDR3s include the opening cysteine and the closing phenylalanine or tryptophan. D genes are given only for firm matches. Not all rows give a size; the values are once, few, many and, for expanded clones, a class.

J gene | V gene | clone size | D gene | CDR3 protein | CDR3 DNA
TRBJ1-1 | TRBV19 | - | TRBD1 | CATKRSPDREIEAFF | TGTGCCACCAAAAGAAGTCCGGACAGGGAAATTGAAGCTTTCTTT
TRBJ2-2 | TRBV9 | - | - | CASSAQGGGAGELFF | TGTGCCAGCAGCGCCCAAGGGGGCGGGGCCGGGGAGCTGTTTTTT
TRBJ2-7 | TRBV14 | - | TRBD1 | CASSLIGTGGEQYF | TGTGCCAGCAGCCTGATCGGGACAGGGGGCGAGCAGTACTTC
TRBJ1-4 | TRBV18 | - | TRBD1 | CASSPPRTGGVLRGFFNEKLFF | TGTGCCAGCTCACCACCCCGGACAGGGGGCGTTCTTCGGGGGTTTTTTAATGAAAAACTGTTTTTT
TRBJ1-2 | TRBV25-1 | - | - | CASGGGSGYTF | TGTGCCAGCGGCGGGGGAAGTGGCTACACCTTC
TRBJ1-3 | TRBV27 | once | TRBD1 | CASSSTPDRGPGNTIYF | TGTGCCAGCAGTTCAACCCCCGACAGGGGGCCTGGAAACACCATATATTTT
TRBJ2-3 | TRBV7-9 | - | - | CASSAAAHTQYF | TGTGCCAGCAGCGCCGCGGCTCATACGCAGTATTTT
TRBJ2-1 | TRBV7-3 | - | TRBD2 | CASSLTPSGSDEQFF | TGTGCCAGCAGCTTAACCCCTAGCGGGAGTGATGAGCAGTTCTTC
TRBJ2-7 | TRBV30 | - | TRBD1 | CAWSFDRGATEQYF | TGTGCCTGGAGTTTTGACAGGGGGGCTACCGAGCAGTACTTC
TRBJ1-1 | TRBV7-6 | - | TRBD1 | CASSLKNCRDRKNTEAFF | TGTGCCAGCAGCCTAAAAAATTGCCGGGACAGGAAGAACACTGAAGCTTTCTTT
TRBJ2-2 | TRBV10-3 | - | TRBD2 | CAISEREVSGELFF | TGTGCCATCAGTGAGCGGGAGGTCTCCGGGGAGCTGTTTTTT
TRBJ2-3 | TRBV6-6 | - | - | CAAGDTQYF | TGTGCCGCCGGGGATACGCAGTATTTT
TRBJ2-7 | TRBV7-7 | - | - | CASSLDRDHEQYF | TGTGCCAGCAGCTTAGACAGGGATCACGAGCAGTACTTC
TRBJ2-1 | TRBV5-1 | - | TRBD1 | CASSSGTDADNEQFF | TGCGCCAGCAGCTCCGGGACAGACGCGGACAATGAGCAGTTCTTC
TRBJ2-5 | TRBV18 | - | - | CASSRGDSWYQETQYF | TGTGCCAGCTCACGGGGTGACAGTTGGTACCAAGAGACCCAGTACTTC
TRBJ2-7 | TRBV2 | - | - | CASSEVGEKSVEQYF | TGTGCCAGCAGTGAGGTAGGGGAAAAGTCGGTCGAGCAGTACTTC
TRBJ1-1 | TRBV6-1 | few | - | CASAMGEGITEAFF | TGTGCCAGCGCGATGGGGGAGGGAATCACTGAAGCTTTCTTT
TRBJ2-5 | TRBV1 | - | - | CTSRLPPETQYF | TGCACCAGCAGACTGCCCCCAGAGACCCAGTACTTC
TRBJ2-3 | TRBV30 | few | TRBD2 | CAWSSGGSLDTQYF | TGTGCCTGGAGTTCGGGCGGGAGTCTAGATACGCAGTATTTT
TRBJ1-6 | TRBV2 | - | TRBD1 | CASTFLGQDNSPLHF | TGTGCCAGCACATTCTTGGGACAGGATAATTCACCCCTCCACTTT
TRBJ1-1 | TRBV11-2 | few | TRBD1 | CASSILSTGGTEAFF | TGTGCCAGCAGCATACTATCTACAGGGGGAACTGAAGCTTTCTTT
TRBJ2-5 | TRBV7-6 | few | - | CASSPKETQYF | TGTGCCAGCAGCCCAAAAGAGACCCAGTACTTC
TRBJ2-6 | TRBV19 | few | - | CASSPYWGTGANVLTF | TGTGCCAGTAGTCCCTATTGGGGCACTGGGGCCAACGTCCTGACTTTC
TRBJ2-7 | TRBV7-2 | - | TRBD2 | CASSVSGGALEQYF | TGTGCCAGCAGCGTGAGCGGGGGGGCCCTCGAGCAGTACTTC
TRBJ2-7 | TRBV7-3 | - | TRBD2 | CASSRGAGDFYEQYF | TGTGCCAGCAGCCGAGGGGCGGGGGACTTTTACGAGCAGTACTTC
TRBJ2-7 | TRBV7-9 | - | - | CASTDAGYEQYF | TGCGCCAGCACCGACGCGGGATACGAGCAGTACTTC